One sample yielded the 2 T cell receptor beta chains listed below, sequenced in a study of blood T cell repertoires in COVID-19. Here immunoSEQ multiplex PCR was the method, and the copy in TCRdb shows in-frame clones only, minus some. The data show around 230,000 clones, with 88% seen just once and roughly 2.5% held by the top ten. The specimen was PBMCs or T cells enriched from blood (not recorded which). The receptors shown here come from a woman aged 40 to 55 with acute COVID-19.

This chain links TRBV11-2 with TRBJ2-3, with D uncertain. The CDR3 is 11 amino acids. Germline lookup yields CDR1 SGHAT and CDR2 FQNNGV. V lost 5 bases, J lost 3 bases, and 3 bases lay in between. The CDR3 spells CASSQTDTQYF. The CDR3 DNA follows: TGTGCCAGCAGCCAAACAGATACGCAGTATTTT.

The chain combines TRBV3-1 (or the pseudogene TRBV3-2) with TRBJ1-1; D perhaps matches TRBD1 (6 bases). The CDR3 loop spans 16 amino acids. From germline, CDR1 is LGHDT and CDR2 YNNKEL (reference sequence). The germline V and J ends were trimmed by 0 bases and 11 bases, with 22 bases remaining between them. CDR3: CASSQDLLGAIRGAFF. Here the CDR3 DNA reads TGTGCCAGCAGCCAAGATCTGCTAGGCGCTATTAGGGGGGCTTTCTTT.